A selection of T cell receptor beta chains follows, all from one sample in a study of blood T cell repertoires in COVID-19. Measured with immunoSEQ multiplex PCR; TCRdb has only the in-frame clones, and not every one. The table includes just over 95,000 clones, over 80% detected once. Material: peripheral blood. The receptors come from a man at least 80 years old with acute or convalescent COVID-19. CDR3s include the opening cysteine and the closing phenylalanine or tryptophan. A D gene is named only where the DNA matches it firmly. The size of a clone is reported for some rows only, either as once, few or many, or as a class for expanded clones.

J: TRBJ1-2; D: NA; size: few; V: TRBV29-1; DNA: TGCAGCGCGGCCGCCTCGGGGGGCGCCAACTATGGCTACACCTTC; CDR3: CSAAASGGANYGYTF
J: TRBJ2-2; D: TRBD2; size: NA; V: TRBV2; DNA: TGTGCCAGCAGGGCCGGTGAGGGAGGGTACACCGGGGAGCTGTTTTTT; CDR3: CASRAGEGGYTGELFF
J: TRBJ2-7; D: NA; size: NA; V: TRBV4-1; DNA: TGCGCCAGCAGCCAGCAAGGGGTAGAAGCCTACGAGCAGTACTTC; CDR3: CASSQQGVEAYEQYF
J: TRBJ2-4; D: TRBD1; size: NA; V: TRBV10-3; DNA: TGTGCCATCAGGAAAGACAGGGGACCAAAAAACATTCAGTACTTC; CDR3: CAIRKDRGPKNIQYF
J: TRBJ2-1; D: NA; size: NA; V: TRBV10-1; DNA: TGCGCCAGCAGTGAGTCGTTGAGCTCCTACAATGAGCAGTTCTTC; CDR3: CASSESLSSYNEQFF
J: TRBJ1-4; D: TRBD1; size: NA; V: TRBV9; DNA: TGTGCCAGCAGCGCTGAGGGACAGATTAATGAAAAACTGTTTTTT; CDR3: CASSAEGQINEKLFF
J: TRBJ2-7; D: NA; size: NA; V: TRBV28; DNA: TGTGCCAGCCGAACTAGGGGGACATCCTACGAGCAGTACTTC; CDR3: CASRTRGTSYEQYF
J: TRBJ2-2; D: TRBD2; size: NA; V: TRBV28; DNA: TGTGCCAGCAGTCTAGCGGGGCCCTTCACCGGGGAGCTGTTTTTT; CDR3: CASSLAGPFTGELFF
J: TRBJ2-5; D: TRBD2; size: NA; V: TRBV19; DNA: TGTGCCAGTAGTATAGTAGCGGGAGGGCTAACGGCAGAGACCCAGTACTTC; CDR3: CASSIVAGGLTAETQYF
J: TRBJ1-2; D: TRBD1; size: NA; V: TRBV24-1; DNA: TGTGCCACCGTCGGACAGGGCACATATGGCTACACCTTC; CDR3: CATVGQGTYGYTF
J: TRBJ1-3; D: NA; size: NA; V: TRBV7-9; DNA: TGTGCCAGCAGCTTACATTTGGGGGCCGGAAACACCATATATTTT; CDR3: CASSLHLGAGNTIYF
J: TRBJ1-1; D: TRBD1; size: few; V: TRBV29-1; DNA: TGCAGCGTTCGGACAGGGATGGTCACTGAAGCTTTCTTT; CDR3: CSVRTGMVTEAFF
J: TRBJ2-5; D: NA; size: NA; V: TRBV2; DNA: TGTGCCAGCAGTGGGGCAGGGGTGGTAGAGACCCAGTACTTC; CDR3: CASSGAGVVETQYF
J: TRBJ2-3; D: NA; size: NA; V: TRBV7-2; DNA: TGTGCCAGCAGCTTAGCGCGGGCGGGCGTGGATACGCAGTATTTT; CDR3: CASSLARAGVDTQYF
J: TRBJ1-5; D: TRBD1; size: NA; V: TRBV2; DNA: TGTGCCAGCAGCCTCACAGGGGCCCGGCAGCCCCAGCATTTT; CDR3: CASSLTGARQPQHF
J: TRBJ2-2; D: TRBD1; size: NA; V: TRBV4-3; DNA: TGCGCCAGCAGCCCCGTGAAGGGGGCTATCGGGGAGCTGTTTTTT; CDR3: CASSPVKGAIGELFF
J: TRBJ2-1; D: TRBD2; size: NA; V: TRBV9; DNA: TGTGCCAGCAGCGTCTTGACTAGCGGCCTTCAGGAGCAGTTCTTC; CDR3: CASSVLTSGLQEQFF
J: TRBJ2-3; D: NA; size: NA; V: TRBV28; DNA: TGTGCCAGCAGTTTCCAACAGAACACAGATACGCAGTATTTT; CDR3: CASSFQQNTDTQYF
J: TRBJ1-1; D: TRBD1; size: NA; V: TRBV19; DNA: TGTGCCAGTAGGGGGACAGGGGTGAACACTGAAGCTTTCTTT; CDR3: CASRGTGVNTEAFF
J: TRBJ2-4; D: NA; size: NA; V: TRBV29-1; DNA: TGCAGCGTTGAAATGCGGCTAGCCAAAAACATTCAGTACTTC; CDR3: CSVEMRLAKNIQYF
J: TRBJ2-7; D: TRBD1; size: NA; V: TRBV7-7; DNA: TGTGCCAGCAGCCCGACCGGACAGGGGGTATACGAGCAGTACTTC; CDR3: CASSPTGQGVYEQYF
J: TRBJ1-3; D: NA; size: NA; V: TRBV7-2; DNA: TGTGCCAGCAGCCTCCGGACACTGTCCTCTGGAAACACCATATATTTT; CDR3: CASSLRTLSSGNTIYF
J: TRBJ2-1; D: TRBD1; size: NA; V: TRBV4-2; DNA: TGTGCCAGCAGCCCCCGAGGACAGGGGGCTCGGGAGCAGTTCTTC; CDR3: CASSPRGQGAREQFF
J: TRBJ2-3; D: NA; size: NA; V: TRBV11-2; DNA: TGTGCCAGCAGCCCCCCTAGAATCTTGACAGATACGCAGTATTTT; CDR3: CASSPPRILTDTQYF
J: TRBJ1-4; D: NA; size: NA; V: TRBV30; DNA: TGTGCCTGGAGTGTAACCCACGGTACCAATGAAAAACTGTTTTTT; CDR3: CAWSVTHGTNEKLFF
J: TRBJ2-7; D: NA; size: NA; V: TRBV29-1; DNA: TGCAGCGTTGAAAGCCCGACATCGAGCTCCTACGAGCAGTACTTC; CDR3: CSVESPTSSSYEQYF
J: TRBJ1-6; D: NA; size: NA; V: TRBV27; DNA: TGTGCCAGCAGTTTAAACCCAGGCAGGGGAACCTATAATTCACCCCTCCACTTT; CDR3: CASSLNPGRGTYNSPLHF
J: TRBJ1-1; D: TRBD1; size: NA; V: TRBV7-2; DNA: TGTGCCAGCAGCCCCGGGACAGGGGGAAGGAGCACTGAAGCTTTCTTT; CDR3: CASSPGTGGRSTEAFF
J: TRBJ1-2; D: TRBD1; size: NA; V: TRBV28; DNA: TGTGCCAGCAGTTTATCGGACAGGATGAACTATGGCTACACCTTC; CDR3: CASSLSDRMNYGYTF
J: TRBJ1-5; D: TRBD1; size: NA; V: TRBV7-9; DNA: TGTGCCAGCAGCCGCACGGACAGGGGGCAACAGCCCCAGCATTTT; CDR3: CASSRTDRGQQPQHF
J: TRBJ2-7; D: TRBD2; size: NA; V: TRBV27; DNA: TGTGCCAGCAGTTTATTTACTAGCGGGAGGAGCATCGAGCAGTACTTC; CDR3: CASSLFTSGRSIEQYF
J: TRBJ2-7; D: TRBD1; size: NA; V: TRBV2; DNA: TGTGCCAGCACCGGGACAGGGGGCTACGAGCAGTACTTC; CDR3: CASTGTGGYEQYF
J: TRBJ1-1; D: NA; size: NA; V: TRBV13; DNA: TGTGCCAGCAGCCCTCCGGGGAACACTGAAGCTTTCTTT; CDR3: CASSPPGNTEAFF
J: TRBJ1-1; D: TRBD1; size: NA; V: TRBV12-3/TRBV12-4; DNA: TGTGCCAGCAGGGTTACAGGGGACACTGAAGCTTTCTTT; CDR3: CASRVTGDTEAFF
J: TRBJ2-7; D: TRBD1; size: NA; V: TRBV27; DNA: TGTGCCAGCAGAAGGACAGGATCCTACGAGCAGTACTTC; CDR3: CASRRTGSYEQYF
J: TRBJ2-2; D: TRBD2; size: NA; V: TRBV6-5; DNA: TGTGCCAGCAGATCTAGCGGGAGGGCCACCGGGGAGCTGTTTTTT; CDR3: CASRSSGRATGELFF
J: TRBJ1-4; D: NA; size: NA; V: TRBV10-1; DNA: TGCGCCAGCAGTGCAAACACAGCAACTAATGAAAAACTGTTTTTT; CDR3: CASSANTATNEKLFF
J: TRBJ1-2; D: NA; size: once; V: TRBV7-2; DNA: TGTGCCAGCAGCTTAGATGGGGCGTTGAACTATGGCTACACCTTC; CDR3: CASSLDGALNYGYTF
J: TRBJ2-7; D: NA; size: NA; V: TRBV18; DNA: TGTGCCAGCTCAACGTCAGGGGTTTCCTACGAGCAGTACTTC; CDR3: CASSTSGVSYEQYF
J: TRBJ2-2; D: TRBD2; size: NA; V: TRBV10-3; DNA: TGTGCCATCAGACTAGCGGATTACACCGGGGAGCTGTTTTTT; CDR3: CAIRLADYTGELFF
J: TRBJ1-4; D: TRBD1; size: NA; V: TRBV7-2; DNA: TGTGCCAGCAGCTTGGGGCAGGGGGCTACTAATGAAAAACTGTTTTTT; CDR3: CASSLGQGATNEKLFF
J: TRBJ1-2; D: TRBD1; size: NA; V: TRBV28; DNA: TGTGCCAGCAGCCCGGACAGGGGGGACTATGGCTACACCTTC; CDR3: CASSPDRGDYGYTF
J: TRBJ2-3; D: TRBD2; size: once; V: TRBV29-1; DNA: TGCAGCGTAGCTAGGCGACTAGCGGGGGGGACGCAGTATTTT; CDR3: CSVARRLAGGTQYF
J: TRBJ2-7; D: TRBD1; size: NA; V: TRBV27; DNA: TGTGCCAGCAGTCCCAACAGGGGGCGGTCCCACGAGCAGTACTTC; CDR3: CASSPNRGRSHEQYF
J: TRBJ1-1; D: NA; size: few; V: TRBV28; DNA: TGTGCCAGCACTCCGGTTCCGTCTTCCCGGGACACTGAAGCTTTCTTT; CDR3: CASTPVPSSRDTEAFF
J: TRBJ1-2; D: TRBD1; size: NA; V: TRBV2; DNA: TGTGCCAGCAGTCCATTTCCGGACAGGGGGCGAAGTGGCTACACCTTC; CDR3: CASSPFPDRGRSGYTF